These 13 T cell receptor beta chains came from one sample sequenced in a study of blood T cell repertoires in COVID-19. The protocol was immunoSEQ multiplex PCR, while the TCRdb copy is restricted to in-frame clones and leaves out a portion. Of 140,000 to 150,000 clones in the sample, roughly 90% were seen once. What was sequenced was PBMCs or T cells enriched from blood (not recorded which). These receptors originate from a woman under 40 with acute COVID-19.

V gene TRBV5-6 combines with J gene TRBJ2-1, with D possibly matching TRBD2 (6 bases). V lost 1 base, J lost 7 bases, and 9 bases lay in between. Germline CDR1 and CDR2: SGHDT and YYEEEE. CDR3 length equals 13 residues. CDR3 bases: TGTGCCAGCAGCTTGCGGGAGAGGAATGAGCAGTTCTTC. As protein: CASSLRERNEQFF.

A few counts support this clone. The chain has TRBV6-2 or TRBV6-3 and TRBJ1-5, with TRBD1 matching 12 bases. This CDR3 comprises 14 residues. V lost 6 bases to trimming and J lost 10 bases; unmatched junction nucleotides: 7. Looked up from germline, CDR1 is MNHEY and CDR2 is SVGEGT. This chain's CDR3 is CASRYGTGGGPQHF. The CDR3 region has the DNA TGTGCCAGCAGGTACGGGACAGGGGGCGGACCCCAGCATTTT.

This sequence joins TRBV5-6 and TRBJ1-3; no clear D gene. Germline loops: CDR1 SGHDT, CDR2 YYEEEE. There are 15 residues in the CDR3. Trimming stripped 3 bases from V and 3 bases from J, with 13 bases between. The CDR3: CASSSINYGGNTIYF. CDR3 DNA: TGTGCCAGCAGCTCAATTAACTACGGTGGAAACACCATATATTTT.

This rearrangement joins TRBV7-9 to TRBJ2-2, with 10 bases fitting TRBD1. Germline loops: CDR1 SEHNR, CDR2 FQNEAQ (reference sequence). This CDR3 has 18 amino acids. V was pared by 5 bases and J by 6 bases, with 15 bases of the junction left unmatched. The CDR3 region is CASSQYSTGTGVSGELFF. The CDR3 nucleotides are TGTGCCAGCAGCCAATATTCTACCGGGACAGGGGTGTCCGGGGAGCTGTTTTTT.

The chain has TRBV28 and TRBJ1-4, with D perhaps matching TRBD1 (6 bases). The germline CDR1 and CDR2 sequences are MDHEN and SYDVKM. The V and J ends lost 4 bases and 0 bases respectively, with 12 bases between them. The CDR3 has 16 residues. DNA of the CDR3: TGTGCCAGCAGTTCTGCCACAGGGCCAACTAATGAAAAACTGTTTTTT. It is translated as CASSSATGPTNEKLFF.

The rearrangement joins TRBV7-3 to TRBJ2-1; perhaps TRBD2 as D (5 bases). With 6 bases removed from V and 8 bases from J, the gap between germline ends came to 20 bases. CDR1 is SGHTA, CDR2 FQGTGA, per germline. The CDR3 has 15 residues. In nucleotides, the CDR3 is TGTGCCAGCAGGCCGGGCCTCGCGAATAGCGATGAGCAGTTCTTC. This translates into CASRPGLANSDEQFF. Combining the CDR3 with reference TRBV7-3 and TRBJ2-1 gives the whole variable domain GAGVSQTPSNKVTEKGKYVELRCDPISGHTALYWYRQSLGQGPEFLIYFQGTGAADDSGLPNDRFFAVRPEGSVSTLKIQRTERGDSAVYLCASRPGLANSDEQFFGPGTRLTVL.

The chain couples TRBV18 to TRBJ2-5, with 10 bases aligning to TRBD1. The CDR3 contains 13 residues. Germline V gene data show CDR1 as KGHSH and CDR2 as LQKENI. Trimming removed 7 bases from V and 3 bases from J; junction bases left unmatched: 2. In DNA, the CDR3 is TGTGCCAGCTTGGGACAGGGGAAAGAGACCCAGTACTTC. Residues: CASLGQGKETQYF.

For the CDR3, the DNA is TGTGCCAGTAGTGGGGGGACAGGCCACACTGAAGCTTTCTTT. It encodes CASSGGTGHTEAFF. The J gene is TRBJ1-1, the V gene TRBV19, with 8 nucleotides matching TRBD1. Germline V lookup: CDR1 LNHDA, CDR2 SQIVND (reference sequence). V shed 5 bases, J shed 3 bases, and the junction held 5 bases outside the gene matches. The length of the CDR3 is 14 residues.

The chain recombines TRBV28 with TRBJ1-4, with D perhaps matching TRBD1 (6 bases). V gave up 7 bases and J gave up 4 bases, with 7 bases separating them. The CDR3 consists of 12 residues. Germline V CDR1 and CDR2: MDHEN, SYDVKM. CDR3 loop: CASTGDNEKLFF. The CDR3 DNA sequence: TGTGCCAGCACAGGGGATAATGAAAAACTGTTTTTT.

The chain carries TRBV13 and TRBJ2-7, with D hard to call. The V gene lost 3 bases and the J gene lost 0 bases, with 15 bases spanning the gap. The CDR3 has 16 residues. Germline V lookup: CDR1 PRHDT, CDR2 FYEKMQ (reference sequence). The DNA for the CDR3 is TGTGCCAGCAGCTTGAATGGCCAACCAACCTCCTACGAGCAGTACTTC. This translates into CASSLNGQPTSYEQYF.

The chain is built from TRBV5-4 and TRBJ2-1, with D unclear. The CDR3 contains 12 residues. CDR1 is SGHNT and CDR2 is YYREEE in the germline V gene (reference sequence). V lost 3 bases and J lost 2, with 3 bases in between. The chain's CDR3 is CASSSAYNEQFF. The CDR3 DNA is TGTGCCAGCAGCTCCGCCTACAATGAGCAGTTCTTC.

The V and J genes are TRBV5-4 and TRBJ2-5, with TRBD1 as a possible D gene (6 bases). This CDR3 contains 14 residues. Germline assignment: CDR1 SGHNT and CDR2 YYREEE (reference sequence). V gave up 2 bases and J gave up 2 bases, with 10 bases separating them. CDR3 region: CASSFWTAQETQYF. The CDR3 DNA follows: TGTGCCAGCAGCTTTTGGACAGCTCAAGAGACCCAGTACTTC.

This sequence joins TRBV2 and TRBJ2-1, with TRBD2 identical over 7 bases. Germline V gives CDR1 SNHLY, CDR2 FYNNEI. The CDR3 extends over 16 amino acids. V shed 2 bases, J shed 1 base, and the junction held 5 bases outside the gene matches. The CDR3 nucleotides read TGTGCCAGCAGTGAACGGGGCGGGAGTTCCTACAATGAGCAGTTCTTC. It codes for CASSERGGSSYNEQFF.